The present entry profiles one T cell receptor (beta chain) with its context. Trimming took 4 bases from V and 4 from J; bases not matched to a gene: 12. In germline, CDR1 is SGHRS, CDR2 YFSETQ. This CDR3 comprises 18 residues. The data stem from a study of blood T cell repertoires in COVID-19. Whole-study context: The origin of the acute and convalescent COVID-19 samples was the United States, Italy and Spain.

TCRdb's table, derived via immunoSEQ multiplex PCR, lists solely in-frame clones and lacks some. This table holds roughly 120,000 clones, about three quarters found once. The receptor was isolated from a human donor with acute or convalescent COVID-19. The donor label of this sample is uncertain. This chain joins TRBV5-1 and TRBJ2-7, with 15 bases matching TRBD2. Sequencing was carried out using peripheral blood. The CDR3 is CASSQGTSGGNLFYEQYV. CDR3 DNA sequence: TGCGCCAGCAGCCAGGGGACTAGCGGGGGGAACCTCTTTTACGAGCAGTACGTC.